This T cell receptor (beta chain) was found in a study of control samples from healthy donors and cancer patients (dated by TCRdb to 2019 to 2021). The protocol used for the library was the immunoSEQ multiplex PCR assay. Imported from immuneACCESS, the table was reduced by TCRdb to in-frame sequences with V and J called. These copies leave out some clones; in studies compared against another copy, an unresolved V gene accounts for under half, and the cause of the remainder is not known. A total of over 60,000 clones appear in this sample, roughly 85% of them only once. Clones ranked in the top ten supply 4.5% to 7% of the sample. Inclusive of the bounding cysteine and phenylalanine, the CDR3 is 14 residues long. The sequence is cut down to CDR3 DNA, 42 bases in frame from base 1. V ends up 5 bases short and J 9 bases short, with an unmatched junction base count of 5. Looking up the germline V gene (reference sequence) yields CDR1 LNHDA and CDR2 SQIVND.

This clone has more than one count but fewer than ten. Its antigen remains unidentified. No quality values exist for individual bases; no much larger clone is one base distant. This receptor was obtained from a man aged 35 to 55 in good health. The sample taken for sequencing was blood. The chain links TRBV19 with TRBJ1-6; TRBD1 agrees with 9 junctional bases. Here the CDR3 is given as CASSEGQGGSPLHF. The base sequence is TGTGCCAGTAGTGAGGGACAGGGAGGTTCACCCCTCCACTTT.